What follows are 9 T cell receptor beta chains derived from one specimen sequenced in a study of technical replicates of blood from four donors (dated by TCRdb to about 2017). The method behind the library was the immunoSEQ multiplex PCR assay. The table was pulled from immuneACCESS by TCRdb, which kept in-frame rearrangements only. Such tables lose some clones; where checked, under half of the loss comes from unresolved V genes, and the rest has no known cause. This sample holds 70,000 to 80,000 clones; about 90% were observed only once. The ten largest clonotypes hold around 0.42% of the sample. The sequencing sample was made of T cells isolated from PBMCs. These receptors were obtained from a human donor in good health.

J is TRBJ2-1 and V is TRBV15; 12 bases map to TRBD2. Germline CDR1 LNHNV, CDR2 YYDKDF (reference sequence). The CDR3 has 16 residues. V lost 6 bases to trimming and J lost 7 bases; unmatched junction nucleotides: 10. CDR3 coding DNA: TGTGCCACCAGACCCACTCTAGCGGGAGGGAGGAATGAGCAGTTCTTC. Encoded protein: CATRPTLAGGRNEQFF.

The rearrangement uses TRBV11-2 and TRBJ2-3; 15 bases agree with TRBD2. After removal of 5 bases from V and 2 bases from J, the junction contained 11 bases not matched to a gene. Germline V gene lookup returns CDR1 SGHAT and CDR2 FQNNGV. This CDR3 has 19 amino acids. The CDR3 spells CASSGTGTSGRYNTDTQYF. The CDR3 DNA follows: TGTGCCAGCAGCGGAACCGGGACTAGCGGGAGGTATAACACAGATACGCAGTATTTT.

This chain joins TRBV14 and TRBJ1-2, with D unclear. Germline V gene sequence: CDR1 SGHDN, CDR2 FVKESK. The V gene lost 8 bases and the J gene lost 4 bases, with 11 bases spanning the gap. CDR3 size: 12 residues. The CDR3 DNA is TGTGCCAGCTCTATAGGACTCTATGGCTACACCTTC. Translating it yields CASSIGLYGYTF.

This chain joins TRBV7-9 and TRBJ1-4; D is unresolved. CDR1 SEHNR and CDR2 FQNEAQ come from the germline V gene (reference sequence). The CDR3 contains 11 residues. V was clipped by 5 bases and J by 8 bases, with 6 bases between them. In DNA form, the CDR3 reads TGTGCCAGCAGCGCGGGGGAAAAACTGTTTTTT. This sequence encodes CASSAGEKLFF.

The V and J genes are TRBV6-1 and TRBJ2-7, with 11 bases aligning to TRBD2. The CDR3 spans 16 residues. The ends lost 2 bases at V and 4 bases at J; junction bases unmatched: 7. In germline, CDR1 is MNHNS, CDR2 SASEGT. The CDR3 DNA is TGTGCCAGCAGTGAATCCCCGACTAGCGGGGTATACGAGCAGTACTTC. Translation: CASSESPTSGVYEQYF.

CDR3 bases: TGCGCCAGCAGCCAAATAACGGCGGGATCACAAGCCAAAAACATTCAGTACTTC. Its translation: CASSQITAGSQAKNIQYF. V and J are TRBV4-1 and TRBJ2-4; the D gene is possibly TRBD2 (6 bases). Trimming took off 2 bases at V and 0 bases at J, with 17 bases between the two ends. The CDR3 has 18 amino acids. Germline values: CDR1 MGHRA, CDR2 YSYEKL.

This clone has only a few counts. The chain is built from TRBV10-2 and TRBJ2-2; 8 nucleotides align to TRBD2. The J segment lost 4 bases and the V segment lost 4 bases, leaving 2 bases of the junction unmatched. Germline loops: CDR1 WSHSY, CDR2 SAAADI. The CDR3 spans 14 residues. The CDR3 DNA reads TGCGCCAGCAGTGCCAGCGGGAGCACCGGGGAGCTGTTTTTT. This encodes CASSASGSTGELFF.

V gene TRBV28 combines with J gene TRBJ1-1; D not certain. Trimming cost V 3 bases and J 2 bases, with 7 bases left between them. The CDR3 is made up of 13 amino acids. Germline V gene sequence: CDR1 MDHEN, CDR2 SYDVKM. The CDR3 is CASSLSHNTEAFF. The CDR3, as DNA: TGTGCCAGCAGTTTGTCACATAACACTGAAGCTTTCTTT. The whole variable domain, filled in from reference TRBV28 and TRBJ1-1, reads DVKVTQSSRYLVKRTGEKVFLECVQDMDHENMFWYRQDPGLGLRLIYFSYDVKMKEKGDIPEGYSVSREKKERFSLILESASTNQTSMYLCASSLSHNTEAFFGQGTRLTVV.

The chain recombines TRBV19 with TRBJ1-1, with D hard to call. CDR3 size: 14 residues. The V end lost 4 bases, the J end lost 2 bases, and 11 bases lay between the germline ends. Germline CDR1 LNHDA, CDR2 SQIVND (reference sequence). This CDR3 reads CASSTRGLNTEAFF. The CDR3, as DNA: TGTGCCAGTAGTACCCGGGGATTAAACACTGAAGCTTTCTTT.